The clone carrying this TCR beta chain occurred a few times. The target antigen is unknown. This specimen comes from a study of T-cell memory formation after mild COVID-19. Study outcomes and limitations: The appearance of some responding clones in pre-infection memory suggested that cross-reactive memory joined. Nothing showed for sure that second-wave clones peaking on day 37 were SARS-CoV-2 specific.

One entry per CDR3 protein results from TCRdb running MiXCR on the 5' RACE reads. In the table there are more than 450,000 distinct CDR3 sequences, approximately 18% of which are singletons. Input material: PBMCs or a T cell subset sorted from them (not recorded which). The TCR comes from an adult woman who had mild COVID-19 (a few samples of this study predate the infection). Cell type and time point are not known.

This CDR3 reads CASSSLTSGSSYNEQFF. Here the CDR3 DNA reads TGTGCCAGCAGTTCCTTGACTAGCGGGAGCTCCTACAATGAGCAGTTCTTC. V usage is TRBV6-5 and J usage is TRBJ2-1, with TRBD2 identical over 12 bases. Losses at the gene ends were 4 bases for V and 0 bases for J; bases not matched to a gene: 4. This CDR3 has 17 amino acids. The germline CDR1 and CDR2 sequences are MNHEY and SVGAGI.